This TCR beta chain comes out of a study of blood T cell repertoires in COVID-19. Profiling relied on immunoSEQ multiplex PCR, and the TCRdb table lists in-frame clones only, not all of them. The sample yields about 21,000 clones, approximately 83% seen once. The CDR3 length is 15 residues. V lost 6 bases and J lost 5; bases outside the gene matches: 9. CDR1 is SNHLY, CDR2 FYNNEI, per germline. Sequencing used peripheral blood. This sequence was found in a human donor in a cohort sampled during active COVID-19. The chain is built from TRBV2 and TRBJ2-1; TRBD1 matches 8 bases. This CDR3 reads CASSRQGLVNNEQFF. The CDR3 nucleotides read TGTGCCAGCAGCCGACAGGGGCTAGTCAACAATGAGCAGTTCTTC.